This is a list of T cell receptor beta chains from one sample in a study of siplizumab effects on memory and regulatory T cells. Repertoires were generated with immunoSEQ multiplex PCR, while TCRdb's copy carries only in-frame clones and drops some. The sample includes more than 85,000 clones, 92% of them seen just once. Sample: Tregs sorted from blood. These receptor sequences come from a human donor in good health. Both conserved end residues are part of each CDR3. D genes are given only for firm matches. Clone size appears in some rows only: once, few, many, or a class for an expanded clone.

>TRBV2|-|TRBJ2-7|-
CASTPDWTTYEQYF
TGTGCCAGCACCCCGGACTGGACTACCTACGAGCAGTACTTC
>TRBV6-6|-|TRBJ1-2|TRBD1
CASSLQGGYGYTF
TGTGCCAGCAGTTTGCAGGGGGGCTATGGCTACACCTTC
>TRBV5-1|-|TRBJ1-2|-
CASSPVGVNYGYTF
TGCGCCAGCAGCCCAGTAGGAGTTAACTATGGCTACACCTTC
>TRBV10-1|-|TRBJ2-7|-
CASSCQNGNTYEQYF
TGCGCCAGCAGTTGCCAAAACGGGAATACCTACGAGCAGTACTTC
>TRBV27|-|TRBJ2-2|-
CASSPRATPAHTGELFF
TGTGCCAGCAGTCCCCGGGCTACCCCGGCCCACACCGGGGAGCTGTTTTTT
>TRBV20-1|-|TRBJ1-3|-
CSATEGNTIYF
TGCAGTGCTACAGAGGGAAACACCATATATTTT
>TRBV9|-|TRBJ2-5|TRBD2
CASSVGVASGRQETQYF
TGTGCCAGCAGCGTAGGAGTGGCTAGCGGGAGACAAGAGACCCAGTACTTC
>TRBV14|once|TRBJ2-5|-
CASSQSYKYQETQYF
TGTGCCAGCAGCCAGAGTTACAAGTACCAAGAGACCCAGTACTTC
>TRBV6-6|-|TRBJ1-1|TRBD1
CASSRDRGNTEAFF
TGTGCCAGCAGCAGGGACAGGGGGAACACTGAAGCTTTCTTT
>TRBV5-1|-|TRBJ2-7|TRBD2
CASSSGLAVIYEQYF
TGCGCCAGCAGCTCGGGACTAGCGGTAATCTACGAGCAGTACTTC
>TRBV6-1|-|TRBJ2-1|-
CASTLLDEQFF
TGTGCCAGCACCCTCCTCGACGAGCAGTTCTTC
>TRBV6-1|once|TRBJ2-7|TRBD1
CASSLDRGLSEQYF
TGTGCCAGCAGTCTCGACAGGGGGTTGAGCGAGCAGTACTTC
>TRBV15|-|TRBJ2-7|-
CATSRLTGKSYEQYF
TGTGCCACCAGCAGACTAACAGGAAAATCCTACGAGCAGTACTTC
>TRBV19|-|TRBJ1-1|-
CASRDRPNTEAFF
TGTGCCAGTAGGGACAGACCGAACACTGAAGCTTTCTTT
>TRBV5-6|-|TRBJ1-2|TRBD1
CASSSQGAWDYGYTF
TGTGCCAGCAGCAGTCAGGGGGCGTGGGACTATGGCTACACCTTC
>TRBV10-2|-|TRBJ2-7|-
CASSAQVVAEQYF
TGCGCCAGCAGTGCTCAGGTGGTGGCTGAGCAGTACTTC
>TRBV6-6|-|TRBJ1-1|-
CASSPIAEAFF
TGTGCCAGCAGTCCCATAGCTGAAGCTTTCTTT
>TRBV7-9|-|TRBJ2-1|TRBD1
CASSLSTGSEQFF
TGTGCCAGCAGCTTATCGACAGGGAGCGAGCAGTTCTTC
>TRBV19|-|TRBJ2-1|TRBD1
CASSGQGAFNEQFF
TGTGCCAGTAGTGGACAGGGGGCCTTCAATGAGCAGTTCTTC
>TRBV9|-|TRBJ2-7|TRBD1
CASSVGQGGVYEQYF
TGTGCCAGCAGCGTTGGACAGGGCGGGGTCTACGAGCAGTACTTC
>TRBV4-1|-|TRBJ1-1|-
CASSQARALYMNTEAFF
TGCGCCAGCAGCCAAGCTCGGGCGCTTTACATGAACACTGAAGCTTTCTTT
>TRBV6-5|-|TRBJ1-2|-
CASSNDLYGYTF
TGTGCCAGCAGTAACGACCTCTATGGCTACACCTTC
>TRBV19|-|TRBJ2-7|-
CASSIYGGESYEQYF
TGTGCCAGTAGTATTTATGGCGGGGAATCCTACGAGCAGTACTTC
>TRBV5-6|-|TRBJ2-2|TRBD1
CASSLPGQGAGDTGELFF
TGTGCCAGCAGCTTGCCGGGACAGGGGGCTGGGGACACCGGGGAGCTGTTTTTT
>TRBV18|-|TRBJ1-1|-
CASSSWTSDTEAFF
TGTGCCAGCTCATCTTGGACGAGCGACACTGAAGCTTTCTTT
>TRBV25-1|-|TRBJ2-5|-
CASSVNGLETQYF
TGTGCCAGCAGTGTGAACGGCTTGGAGACCCAGTACTTC
>TRBV19|-|TRBJ2-1|-
CASGHRYNEQFF
TGTGCCAGCGGACATAGGTACAATGAGCAGTTCTTC
>TRBV6-1|once|TRBJ2-3|TRBD1
CASSAWDRGDADTQYF
TGTGCCAGCAGTGCGTGGGACAGGGGGGACGCAGATACGCAGTATTTT
>TRBV5-4|-|TRBJ2-2|TRBD2
CASSLEGLAGQANTGELFF
TGTGCCAGCAGCTTGGAAGGACTAGCGGGGCAGGCGAACACCGGGGAGCTGTTTTTT
>TRBV27|few|TRBJ1-6|TRBD1
CASSFTVGTGDSPLHF
TGTGCCAGCAGTTTCACTGTCGGGACAGGAGATTCACCCCTCCACTTT
>TRBV5-1|-|TRBJ2-3|-
CASSHDLGQVTDTQYF
TGCGCCAGCAGCCATGACTTGGGGCAAGTCACAGATACGCAGTATTTT
>TRBV30|-|TRBJ1-6|-
CAWGPGLGSPLHF
TGTGCCTGGGGCCCAGGGCTGGGGTCACCCCTCCACTTT
>TRBV5-1|-|TRBJ2-3|-
CASSFTTDTQYF
TGCGCCAGCAGCTTCACCACAGATACGCAGTATTTT
>TRBV2|once|TRBJ2-5|TRBD1
CASRQGEETQYF
TGTGCCAGCAGACAGGGGGAAGAGACCCAGTACTTC
>TRBV10-1|few|TRBJ2-7|-
CASSEGRTYEQYF
TGCGCCAGCAGTGAGGGCCGAACCTACGAGCAGTACTTC
>TRBV10-3|-|TRBJ2-2|TRBD2
CAITAGATGELFF
TGTGCCATCACAGCGGGAGCTACCGGGGAGCTGTTTTTT
>TRBV7-2|-|TRBJ2-7|-
CASSLDYEQYF
TGTGCCAGCAGCTTAGACTACGAGCAGTACTTC
>TRBV5-1|-|TRBJ2-7|-
CASSLSGTVNEQYF
TGCGCCAGCAGCTTAAGCGGAACAGTGAACGAGCAGTACTTC
>TRBV10-3|-|TRBJ2-3|-
CAISGAGSLTDTQYF
TGTGCCATCAGTGGAGCGGGCAGCCTCACAGATACGCAGTATTTT
>TRBV6-1|once|TRBJ2-1|-
CATRLDSYNEQFF
TGTGCCACCCGACTGGACTCCTACAATGAGCAGTTCTTC
>TRBV5-1|-|TRBJ2-7|TRBD1
CASTRGQGDYYEQYF
TGCGCCAGCACCCGCGGGCAGGGGGATTATTACGAGCAGTACTTC